This entry is about one T cell receptor beta chain. The source of the sample is a study of blood T cell repertoires in COVID-19. About the research overall: Nucleic acid was either cDNA or gDNA, and it came from T cells, B-cell-depleted T cells, or PBMCs.

Germline loops: CDR1 MNHEY, CDR2 SVGEGT. CDR3 length equals 11 residues. Between the trimmed V and J ends, which lost 6 bases and 13 bases, there was a span of 13 bases. Assay: immunoSEQ multiplex PCR; the TCRdb copy retains only in-frame clones and omits some. The sample has 40,000 to 60,000 clones; about 86% are singletons. Source material: peripheral blood. The gene calls are TRBV6-2 or TRBV6-3 and TRBJ2-1; the D gene is possibly TRBD2 (5 bases). The sequence was collected from a man older than 75 with active COVID-19. DNA for the CDR3: TGTGCCAGCAGCGGTGGGAGCCTTCAGTTCTTC. Translated, it gives CASSGGSLQFF.